The 13 T cell receptor beta chains reported below all come from one sample, sequenced in a study of shared clonotypes between healthy human individuals. Clones were sequenced by immunoSEQ multiplex PCR, and TCRdb holds only the in-frame ones, with some missing. Of about 2.4 million clones in the sample, more than 85% were seen once. Sequencing input: naive CD4+ T cells from PBMCs. Stated subset: CD45RA+ positively selected. The receptors were sampled from a man between 18 and 29 years old in good health. Some clones in this sample may be carry-over from other donors' samples.

About this clone: The same CDR3 can be traced to other DNA sequences in this sample. This chain uses TRBV7-9 with TRBJ1-1, with D tentatively TRBD1 (5 bases). The germline V gene encodes CDR1 SEHNR and CDR2 FQNEAQ (reference sequence). The CDR3 covers 12 residues. V gave up 5 bases and J gave up 6 bases, with 10 bases separating them. The CDR3 nucleotides are TGTGCCAGCAGCCCCCGGGGCTCTGAAGCTTTCTTT. It specifies CASSPRGSEAFF. Based on the CDR3 plus reference TRBV7-9 and TRBJ1-1, the full variable domain is DTGVSQNPRHKITKRGQNVTFRCDPISEHNRLYWYRQTLGQGPEFLTYFQNEAQLEKSRLLSDRFSAERPKGSFSTLEIQRTEQGDSAMYLCASSPRGSEAFFGQGTRLTVV.

CDR3 residues: CAISRDSKNTEAFF. The CDR3 DNA follows: TGTGCCATCAGCCGGGACAGCAAGAACACTGAAGCTTTCTTT. The rearrangement joins TRBV10-3 to TRBJ1-1; 7 nucleotides match TRBD1. The germline V gene encodes CDR1 ENHRY and CDR2 SYGVKD. Trimming removed 6 bases from V and 1 base from J; junction bases left unmatched: 5. This CDR3 is built from 14 residues.

The chain has TRBV9 and TRBJ2-1; 8 bases line up with TRBD1. Germline trimming cut 4 bases from V and 6 bases from J; bases unmatched to any gene: 9. The CDR3 sequence is 15 residues long. Germline loops: CDR1 SGDLS, CDR2 YYNGEE. The CDR3 loop reads CASSLGTGITNEQFF. The CDR3 nucleotides read TGTGCCAGCAGCCTGGGGACAGGAATCACCAATGAGCAGTTCTTC.

This chain joins TRBV27 and TRBJ2-7, with a tentative D call TRBD1 (5 bases). V dropped 4 bases and J dropped 3 bases, with 7 bases sitting between them. This CDR3 contains 12 residues. CDR1 is MNHEY and CDR2 is SMNVEV in the germline V gene (reference sequence). The CDR3: CASSSGFYEQYF. The DNA for the CDR3 is TGTGCCAGCAGTTCAGGGTTCTACGAGCAGTACTTC.

J is TRBJ2-1 and V is TRBV28; either TRBD1 or TRBD2 may fit D (5 bases each). Germline V lookup: CDR1 MDHEN, CDR2 SYDVKM. The CDR3 sequence is 15 residues long. The germline V and J ends were trimmed by 6 bases and 2 bases, with 14 bases remaining between them. The CDR3: CASRAGTGTYNEQFF. Written as DNA, the CDR3 is TGTGCCAGCAGGGCCGGGACGGGGACCTACAATGAGCAGTTCTTC.

The chain links TRBV29-1 to TRBJ2-2, with 7 positions matching TRBD1. Germline-derived CDR1 and CDR2 are SQVTM and ANQGSEA. V lost 7 bases and J lost 0; bases outside the gene matches: 2. The CDR3 extends over 13 amino acids. Here the CDR3 DNA reads TGCAGCGGTGGGACAGCGAACACCGGGGAGCTGTTTTTT. Protein product: CSGGTANTGELFF.

The genes are TRBV7-2 and TRBJ2-1, with TRBD2 identical over 8 bases. J gave up 0 bases and V 6 bases, and 7 bases lay outside the gene matches. Looked up from germline, CDR1 is SGHTA and CDR2 is FQGNSA. The CDR3 covers 16 residues. CDR3 nucleotides: TGTGCCAGCAGGCTATCGGGAGGGCCCTCCTACAATGAGCAGTTCTTC. Translating gives CASRLSGGPSYNEQFF. The whole variable domain, filled in from reference TRBV7-2 and TRBJ2-1, reads GAGVSQSPSNKVTEKGKDVELRCDPISGHTALYWYRQSLGQGLEFLIYFQGNSAPDKSGLPSDRFSAERTGGSVSTLTIQRTQQEDSAVYLCASRLSGGPSYNEQFFGPGTRLTVL.

The CDR3 nucleotides read TGTGCCAGCAGGGAAACACAGGGAAACACCATATATTTT. This gives the protein CASRETQGNTIYF. The V gene is TRBV6-5, the J gene TRBJ1-3; no firm D call. V was shortened by 6 bases and J by 4 bases, with 10 bases between the two germline ends. This CDR3 comprises 13 residues. Germline CDR1 is MNHEY and CDR2 is SVGAGI.

The rearrangement links TRBV5-1 to TRBJ1-1, with 7 nucleotides matching TRBD1. The CDR3 consists of 15 residues. Germline V CDR1 and CDR2: SGHRS, YFSETQ. V trimming: 0 bases; J trimming: 10 bases; junction bases outside the gene matches: 12. CDR3 residues: CASSLGQGGQSVAFF. CDR3 DNA sequence: TGCGCCAGCAGCTTGGGACAGGGCGGGCAAAGTGTAGCTTTCTTT.

V usage is TRBV28 and J usage is TRBJ1-5; unclear D gene. The germline V and J ends were trimmed by 5 bases and 4 bases, with 6 bases remaining between them. The germline CDR1 and CDR2 sequences are MDHEN and SYDVKM. The CDR3 extends over 12 amino acids. Written as DNA, the CDR3 is TGTGCCAGCAGTATCAGGAATCAGCCCCAGCATTTT. It specifies CASSIRNQPQHF. Variable domain in full (rest from reference TRBV28 and TRBJ1-5): DVKVTQSSRYLVKRTGEKVFLECVQDMDHENMFWYRQDPGLGLRLIYFSYDVKMKEKGDIPEGYSVSREKKERFSLILESASTNQTSMYLCASSIRNQPQHFGDGTRLSIL.

The chain recombines TRBV6-1 with TRBJ2-1; 7 bases map to TRBD1. Trimming took 5 bases from V and 4 from J; bases not matched to a gene: 8. Germline V CDR1 and CDR2: MNHNS, SASEGT. The length of the CDR3 is 15 residues. CDR3 protein: CASSSGTANYNEQFF. CDR3 nucleotides: TGTGCCAGCAGTTCCGGGACAGCAAATTACAATGAGCAGTTCTTC.

In its sample, this clone was seen a few times. This sample also contains other DNA sequences that code for the same CDR3. The chain carries TRBV28 and TRBJ1-1; D uncertain. Germline V lookup: CDR1 MDHEN, CDR2 SYDVKM. The germline V and J ends were trimmed by 7 bases and 4 bases, with 7 bases remaining between them. The CDR3 is made up of 11 amino acids. The CDR3 protein is CASTTSTEAFF. As DNA, the CDR3 is TGTGCCAGCACCACGAGCACTGAAGCTTTCTTT.

DNA of the CDR3: TGTGCCACCAGTCGGACTAGCGGTTCCTACGAGCAGTACTTC. Protein product: CATSRTSGSYEQYF. The J gene is TRBJ2-7, the V gene TRBV5-4, with TRBD2 matching 10 bases. J lost 1 base, V lost 9 bases, and 7 bases had no gene match. Germline V gives CDR1 SGHNT, CDR2 YYREEE (reference sequence). The CDR3 runs 14 residues.